These T cell receptor beta chains were read from a single sample in a study of lymphopenia after photon versus proton radiotherapy. Sequencing used immunoSEQ multiplex PCR; TCRdb keeps in-frame clones, though not all of them. This sample has tens of thousands of clones, with roughly nine tenths found just once. The source material was peripheral blood, sampled from a patient treated with proton-based radiotherapy. These receptors were collected from a woman in her 70s with pancreatic cancer. Some clones in this sample may be carry-over from other donors' samples. Both conserved end residues are part of each CDR3. The order of the fields is D gene, V gene, clone size, J gene, CDR3 DNA, CDR3 protein. A D gene is named only where the DNA matches it firmly. The size entry is marked missing in some rows and otherwise reads once, few, many or a size class.

d_call: TRBD1; v_call: TRBV28; clone_size: .; j_call: TRBJ2-5; cdr3_nt: TGTGCCAGCAGATTGAGGGGACAGTCTCGGGGTATCGGGGAGACCCAGTACTTC; cdr3_aa: CASRLRGQSRGIGETQYF
d_call: .; v_call: TRBV5-1; clone_size: .; j_call: TRBJ2-5; cdr3_nt: TGCGCCAGCAGCCCAGAACAGGGAATACAAGAGACCCAGTACTTC; cdr3_aa: CASSPEQGIQETQYF
d_call: .; v_call: TRBV10-3; clone_size: .; j_call: TRBJ1-5; cdr3_nt: TGTGCCATCAGTGAGATAGTACGACAGCCCCAGCATTTT; cdr3_aa: CAISEIVRQPQHF
d_call: .; v_call: TRBV29-1; clone_size: .; j_call: TRBJ2-2; cdr3_nt: TGCAGCGTTCAGCAGGCGCCTGCGAACACCGGGGAGCTGTTTTTT; cdr3_aa: CSVQQAPANTGELFF
d_call: TRBD1; v_call: TRBV5-5; clone_size: few; j_call: TRBJ1-2; cdr3_nt: TGTGCCAGCAGCTTGGATTGGACAGGGTTTGGCTACACCTTC; cdr3_aa: CASSLDWTGFGYTF
d_call: TRBD2; v_call: TRBV27; clone_size: .; j_call: TRBJ2-7; cdr3_nt: TGTGCCAGCAGTTCTAGCGGGAGCTACGAGCAGTACTTC; cdr3_aa: CASSSSGSYEQYF
d_call: TRBD1; v_call: TRBV27; clone_size: .; j_call: TRBJ1-6; cdr3_nt: TGTGCCAGCAGTTCGATTTCGGGACAGGGTTTTTCACCCCTCCACTTT; cdr3_aa: CASSSISGQGFSPLHF
d_call: .; v_call: TRBV4-3; clone_size: .; j_call: TRBJ2-1; cdr3_nt: TGCGCCAGCAGCCAATATCAGAGTGCAGCGGCCAATGAGCAGTTCTTC; cdr3_aa: CASSQYQSAAANEQFF
d_call: .; v_call: TRBV18; clone_size: once; j_call: TRBJ2-7; cdr3_nt: TGTGCCAGCTCCCCCGGGACCGATCTCTCCTACGAGCAGTACTTC; cdr3_aa: CASSPGTDLSYEQYF
d_call: .; v_call: TRBV7-6; clone_size: .; j_call: TRBJ2-1; cdr3_nt: TGTGCCAGCAGCTTAATAGACAATGAGCAGTTCTTC; cdr3_aa: CASSLIDNEQFF
d_call: .; v_call: TRBV7-9; clone_size: .; j_call: TRBJ1-6; cdr3_nt: TGTGCCAGCAGCTTAGAGAGAAGGGATTCACCCCTCCACTTT; cdr3_aa: CASSLERRDSPLHF
d_call: TRBD1; v_call: TRBV28; clone_size: .; j_call: TRBJ2-7; cdr3_nt: TGTGCCAGCAGTTTCGGGGACAGGGGCCACGAGCAGTACTTC; cdr3_aa: CASSFGDRGHEQYF
d_call: TRBD2; v_call: TRBV7-9; clone_size: .; j_call: TRBJ2-1; cdr3_nt: TGTGCCAGCAGCTCAGAACTAGCGGCGGGTAATGAGCAGTTCTTC; cdr3_aa: CASSSELAAGNEQFF
d_call: .; v_call: TRBV30; clone_size: .; j_call: TRBJ2-1; cdr3_nt: TGTGCCTGGAGTGCAATACAGGGTCGGACCTACAATGAGCAGTTCTTC; cdr3_aa: CAWSAIQGRTYNEQFF
d_call: TRBD1; v_call: TRBV18; clone_size: .; j_call: TRBJ2-6; cdr3_nt: TGTGCCAGCTCACGAGGAGACAGGGGTGGGGCCAACGTCCTGACTTTC; cdr3_aa: CASSRGDRGGANVLTF
d_call: TRBD2; v_call: TRBV6-1; clone_size: .; j_call: TRBJ2-2; cdr3_nt: TGTGCCAGCAGTGAACGGGATTATGGCGGGAGGGCCGGAGGCGGGGAGCTGTTTTTT; cdr3_aa: CASSERDYGGRAGGGELFF
d_call: .; v_call: TRBV29-1; clone_size: once; j_call: TRBJ2-1; cdr3_nt: TGCAGCCTCCTGAGCCCCTACAATGAGCAGTTCTTC; cdr3_aa: CSLLSPYNEQFF
d_call: .; v_call: TRBV5-1; clone_size: .; j_call: TRBJ1-2; cdr3_nt: TGCGCCAGCAGCTTGGCCTTGGTGGGCTATGGCTACACCTTC; cdr3_aa: CASSLALVGYGYTF
d_call: .; v_call: TRBV5-4; clone_size: .; j_call: TRBJ2-1; cdr3_nt: TGTGCCAGCAGCTTGTACGCGGGGAGCTCCTACAATGAGCAGTTCTTC; cdr3_aa: CASSLYAGSSYNEQFF
d_call: TRBD1; v_call: TRBV7-2; clone_size: .; j_call: TRBJ1-3; cdr3_nt: TGTGCCAGCAGCTTAGGTGGACAGGGGTCTGGAAACACCATATATTTT; cdr3_aa: CASSLGGQGSGNTIYF
d_call: .; v_call: TRBV7-2; clone_size: .; j_call: TRBJ1-1; cdr3_nt: TGTGCCAGCAGCTTAGACAGGTGGAACACTGAAGCTTTCTTT; cdr3_aa: CASSLDRWNTEAFF
d_call: .; v_call: TRBV6-1; clone_size: once; j_call: TRBJ2-1; cdr3_nt: TGTGCCAGCAGTGAAAGGGGGGACATGTCCTACAATGAGCAGTTCTTC; cdr3_aa: CASSERGDMSYNEQFF
d_call: .; v_call: TRBV5-1; clone_size: .; j_call: TRBJ1-3; cdr3_nt: TGCGCCAGCAGCTTGGAATACGACTCTGGAAACACCATATATTTT; cdr3_aa: CASSLEYDSGNTIYF
d_call: TRBD2; v_call: TRBV5-1; clone_size: .; j_call: TRBJ2-1; cdr3_nt: TGCGCCAGCAGCTTGGTGTCTAGCGGGAAAGCTGAGCAGTTCTTC; cdr3_aa: CASSLVSSGKAEQFF
d_call: .; v_call: TRBV20-1; clone_size: .; j_call: TRBJ2-7; cdr3_nt: TGCAGTGCTAGTACCCTCTACGAGCAGTACTTC; cdr3_aa: CSASTLYEQYF
d_call: .; v_call: TRBV5-6; clone_size: .; j_call: TRBJ1-5; cdr3_nt: TGTGCCAGCAGCTCGAGAGTCGGACAAAACAATCAGCCCCAGCATTTT; cdr3_aa: CASSSRVGQNNQPQHF
d_call: .; v_call: TRBV2; clone_size: .; j_call: TRBJ2-7; cdr3_nt: TGTGCCAGCCGCCAGTTCACTACCTACGAGCAGTACTTC; cdr3_aa: CASRQFTTYEQYF
d_call: .; v_call: TRBV25-1; clone_size: .; j_call: TRBJ2-2; cdr3_nt: TGTGCCAGCAGTGAATATCGCCTGAACACCGGGGAGCTGTTTTTT; cdr3_aa: CASSEYRLNTGELFF
d_call: TRBD2; v_call: TRBV11-2; clone_size: .; j_call: TRBJ2-7; cdr3_nt: TGTGCCAGCGCGGGAGACGTCTACGAGCAGTACTTC; cdr3_aa: CASAGDVYEQYF
d_call: .; v_call: TRBV15; clone_size: .; j_call: TRBJ1-1; cdr3_nt: TGTGCCACCAGCAGAGGGACCGGTCAAAACACTGAAGCTTTCTTT; cdr3_aa: CATSRGTGQNTEAFF
d_call: .; v_call: TRBV20-1; clone_size: .; j_call: TRBJ2-7; cdr3_nt: TGCAGTGCTAGGCGGGACTACGAGCAGTACTTC; cdr3_aa: CSARRDYEQYF
d_call: .; v_call: TRBV7-9; clone_size: .; j_call: TRBJ2-3; cdr3_nt: TGTGCCAGCAGCTTGGCGGGTCTCCCCCGCACAGATACGCAGTATTTT; cdr3_aa: CASSLAGLPRTDTQYF
d_call: TRBD1; v_call: TRBV18; clone_size: few; j_call: TRBJ2-2; cdr3_nt: TGTGCCGGCGCTCCCACCATGCCAACAGGGGCCGACACCGGGGAGCTGTTTTTT; cdr3_aa: CAGAPTMPTGADTGELFF
d_call: .; v_call: TRBV29-1; clone_size: .; j_call: TRBJ1-4; cdr3_nt: TGCAGCGCCTCGATACTCGACGGCGAAAAACTGTTTTTT; cdr3_aa: CSASILDGEKLFF
d_call: TRBD2; v_call: TRBV5-4; clone_size: .; j_call: TRBJ2-2; cdr3_nt: TGTGCCAGCAGCTTGGGGGGACTAGCGGGAGGGGCCGGGGAGCTGTTTTTT; cdr3_aa: CASSLGGLAGGAGELFF
d_call: .; v_call: TRBV27; clone_size: few; j_call: TRBJ1-5; cdr3_nt: TGTGCCAGCAGTCTAAAATCCCTCCCCGCCCTTAATCAGCCCCAGCATTTT; cdr3_aa: CASSLKSLPALNQPQHF
d_call: .; v_call: TRBV6-1; clone_size: few; j_call: TRBJ2-2; cdr3_nt: TGTGCCAGCACCCTGACTCAAAACACCGGGGAGCTGTTTTTT; cdr3_aa: CASTLTQNTGELFF
d_call: .; v_call: TRBV28; clone_size: .; j_call: TRBJ2-4; cdr3_nt: TGTGCCAGCAGTTTTGTCTGGGCAGACAGAGCCAAAAACATTCAGTACTTC; cdr3_aa: CASSFVWADRAKNIQYF
d_call: TRBD1; v_call: TRBV29-1; clone_size: .; j_call: TRBJ2-7; cdr3_nt: TGCAGCGTTGAAGGCCGGGGACAGGGTAGCTCCTACGAGCAGTACTTC; cdr3_aa: CSVEGRGQGSSYEQYF
d_call: .; v_call: TRBV29-1; clone_size: .; j_call: TRBJ2-5; cdr3_nt: TGCAGCGTTGAGGGAACGAATCCGGCAGGTGTCTGGGGAAAAGAGACCCAGTACTTC; cdr3_aa: CSVEGTNPAGVWGKETQYF
d_call: .; v_call: TRBV21-1; clone_size: .; j_call: TRBJ1-5; cdr3_nt: TGTGCCAGCAGCCTAGGGACAGGGGGCCTCCATAGCAATCAGCCCCAGCATTTT; cdr3_aa: CASSLGTGGLHSNQPQHF
d_call: .; v_call: TRBV10-3; clone_size: few; j_call: TRBJ1-2; cdr3_nt: TGTGCCATCCTCGGGGCTATGAACTATGGCTACACCTTC; cdr3_aa: CAILGAMNYGYTF
d_call: TRBD1; v_call: TRBV6-1; clone_size: .; j_call: TRBJ2-4; cdr3_nt: TGTGCCAGCATGGACAGGGCAATAGCCAAAAACATTCAGTACTTC; cdr3_aa: CASMDRAIAKNIQYF
d_call: .; v_call: TRBV4-2; clone_size: .; j_call: TRBJ1-2; cdr3_nt: TGTGCCAGCAGCCAAGATCTCTCTGCAGGGGTCTATGGCTACACCTTC; cdr3_aa: CASSQDLSAGVYGYTF
d_call: .; v_call: TRBV5-1; clone_size: .; j_call: TRBJ1-5; cdr3_nt: TGCGCCAGCAGCTTGGGCACCAGCAATCAGCCCCAGCATTTT; cdr3_aa: CASSLGTSNQPQHF
d_call: .; v_call: TRBV19; clone_size: .; j_call: TRBJ2-2; cdr3_nt: TGTGCCAGTAGTAAAATGTCCGGGGACACCGGGGAGCTGTTTTTT; cdr3_aa: CASSKMSGDTGELFF
d_call: .; v_call: TRBV7-2; clone_size: .; j_call: TRBJ2-7; cdr3_nt: TGTGCCAGCAGCTTAGAATACGAGCAGTACTTC; cdr3_aa: CASSLEYEQYF
d_call: TRBD1; v_call: TRBV7-2; clone_size: .; j_call: TRBJ2-7; cdr3_nt: TGTGCCAGCAGCCCAAGGATCAGGACAGGGGTCTACGAGCAGTACTTC; cdr3_aa: CASSPRIRTGVYEQYF
d_call: TRBD1; v_call: TRBV30; clone_size: .; j_call: TRBJ1-2; cdr3_nt: TGTGCCTGGAGTCTCCGGGGACAGGGATTCTATGGCTACACCTTC; cdr3_aa: CAWSLRGQGFYGYTF
d_call: .; v_call: TRBV18; clone_size: .; j_call: TRBJ1-2; cdr3_nt: TGTGCCAGCTCACCCGGTCAGAACTATGGCTACACCTTC; cdr3_aa: CASSPGQNYGYTF
d_call: TRBD2; v_call: TRBV5-4; clone_size: .; j_call: TRBJ2-1; cdr3_nt: TGTGCCAGCAGCCTTGGGACTAGCGGGAGGCGGGGTGAGCAGTTCTTC; cdr3_aa: CASSLGTSGRRGEQFF